Listed below are T cell receptor beta chains from one sample, sequenced in a study of T cell changes during pregnancy in multiple sclerosis. The protocol was immunoSEQ multiplex PCR, while the TCRdb copy is restricted to in-frame clones and leaves out a portion. Of some 47,000 clones listed, 80% to 90% are singletons. Sequenced here: peripheral blood, sampled in the first trimester of pregnancy. All receptors come from a female donor with multiple sclerosis, enrolled in a pregnancy study. CDR3s include the opening cysteine and the closing phenylalanine or tryptophan. Each record gives: V gene, D gene, J gene, CDR3 length, clone size, CDR3 protein, CDR3 DNA. D genes are given only for firm matches. Where a row states a size, it is once, few, many or the class of an expanded clone; other rows omit it.

TRBV27	TRBD1	TRBJ1-2	14	-	CASSPRQGGYGYTF	TGTGCCAGCAGTCCGCGACAGGGGGGCTATGGCTACACCTTC
TRBV27	-	TRBJ2-1	15	-	CASSSRRANGHEQFF	TGTGCCAGCAGTTCCCGCAGGGCCAACGGGCATGAGCAGTTCTTC
TRBV6-5	-	TRBJ1-6	15	-	CASSYGARVRSPLHF	TGTGCCAGCAGTTACGGGGCCAGGGTCCGTTCACCCCTCCACTTT
TRBV10-1	-	TRBJ1-4	17	-	CASSVPGLGGPNEKLFF	TGCGCCAGCAGTGTCCCGGGTCTCGGGGGACCTAATGAAAAACTGTTTTTT
TRBV11-2	TRBD2	TRBJ2-7	15	-	CASSLGRGAHYEQYF	TGTGCCAGCAGCTTAGGGCGGGGGGCTCACTACGAGCAGTACTTC
TRBV28	-	TRBJ1-4	14	once	CASSFRGTNEKLFF	TGTGCCAGCAGTTTCAGAGGAACTAATGAAAAACTGTTTTTT
TRBV19	-	TRBJ1-2	11	-	CASRSIYGYTF	TGTGCCAGTAGGTCCATCTATGGCTACACCTTC
TRBV9	-	TRBJ2-3	15	few	CASSVGRGSTDTQYF	TGTGCCAGCAGCGTAGGTAGGGGTAGCACAGATACGCAGTATTTT
TRBV6-5	-	TRBJ2-3	12	-	CASSYSTGEQYF	TGTGCCAGCAGTTACTCGACCGGGGAGCAGTATTTT
TRBV2	-	TRBJ1-2	16	-	CASSEALGLLNYGYTF	TGTGCCAGCAGTGAAGCGCTGGGACTCCTTAACTATGGCTACACCTTC
TRBV7-2	-	TRBJ1-1	16	-	CASSFQAGLLNTEAFF	TGTGCCAGCAGCTTCCAGGCGGGGCTCTTGAACACTGAAGCTTTCTTT
TRBV18	TRBD2	TRBJ2-5	16	-	CASSPLAGVRQETQYF	TGTGCCAGCTCACCATTAGCGGGGGTGAGGCAAGAGACCCAGTACTTC
TRBV4-1	TRBD1	TRBJ1-1	16	-	CASSQIFRDSHTEAFF	TGCGCCAGCAGCCAAATATTCCGGGACAGTCACACTGAAGCTTTCTTT
TRBV30	-	TRBJ2-5	12	-	CAWSRRGRNQYF	TGTGCCTGGAGTCGGCGAGGTAGGAACCAGTACTTC
TRBV7-3	-	TRBJ1-2	13	-	CASSLEAGRGYTF	TGTGCCAGCAGCTTAGAGGCGGGCCGCGGCTACACCTTC
TRBV30	-	TRBJ2-1	15	-	CAWRRNRVSYNEQFF	TGTGCCTGGAGGAGGAACAGGGTGTCGTACAATGAGCAGTTCTTC
TRBV28	-	TRBJ2-3	16	-	CASSFSPAASTDTQYF	TGTGCCAGCAGTTTCTCCCCCGCGGCTAGCACAGATACGCAGTATTTT
TRBV4-3	-	TRBJ1-1	15	-	CASSQGSGGGTEAFF	TGCGCCAGCAGCCAAGGTTCAGGCGGAGGCACTGAAGCTTTCTTT
TRBV5-6	TRBD1	TRBJ1-4	14	-	CASSFTGGRGKLFF	TGTGCCAGCAGCTTTACAGGGGGCCGGGGAAAACTGTTTTTT
TRBV10-2	TRBD2	TRBJ2-3	19	-	CASRGAATSGGPSTDTQYF	TGCGCCAGCAGGGGGGCGGCGACTAGCGGGGGTCCTAGCACAGATACGCAGTATTTT
TRBV7-9	TRBD1	TRBJ1-4	14	-	CASSLDRGDEKLFF	TGTGCCAGCAGCCTGGACAGGGGGGATGAAAAACTGTTTTTT
TRBV30	-	TRBJ2-3	12	-	CAWNQGTDTQYF	TGTGCCTGGAATCAGGGCACAGATACGCAGTATTTT
TRBV5-1	-	TRBJ2-7	14	-	CASSLGTPPYEQYF	TGCGCCAGCAGCTTAGGGACACCACCCTACGAGCAGTACTTC
TRBV5-4	-	TRBJ1-2	8	few	CASSPRDF	TGTGCCAGCAGCCCGAGAGATTTC
TRBV2	-	TRBJ2-4	14	once	CASLGDLAKNIQYF	TGTGCCAGCCTCGGGGATCTAGCCAAAAACATTCAGTACTTC
TRBV27	-	TRBJ1-2	14	-	CASSSTTGPYGYTF	TGTGCCAGCAGTTCTACCACAGGCCCCTATGGCTACACCTTC
TRBV4-3	-	TRBJ2-1	15	-	CASSQFGGFYREQFF	TGCGCCAGCAGCCAATTTGGTGGGTTCTACAGGGAGCAGTTCTTC
TRBV18	-	TRBJ1-4	16	once	CASSPPVSLRAEKLFF	TGTGCCAGCTCACCCCCCGTAAGCCTCAGGGCTGAAAAACTGTTTTTT
TRBV5-1	-	TRBJ2-2	15	-	CASSLAGADTGELFF	TGCGCCAGCAGCTTGGCTGGGGCGGACACCGGGGAGCTGTTTTTT
TRBV19	TRBD1	TRBJ1-2	15	-	CASSMDRGRNYGYTF	TGTGCCAGTAGTATGGACAGGGGGCGCAACTATGGCTACACCTTC
TRBV9	-	TRBJ2-3	15	-	CASSVGGQPEDTQYF	TGTGCCAGCAGCGTAGGAGGGCAGCCCGAAGATACGCAGTATTTT
TRBV7-9	TRBD1	TRBJ1-1	15	-	CASSRRDRADTEAFF	TGTGCCAGCAGCCGACGGGACAGGGCGGACACTGAAGCTTTCTTT
TRBV4-1	TRBD2	TRBJ2-5	18	-	CASSPEMFSGGSQETQYF	TGCGCCAGCAGCCCGGAGATGTTTAGCGGGGGGTCCCAAGAGACCCAGTACTTC
TRBV7-2	-	TRBJ2-1	13	few	CASRFSVYNEQFF	TGTGCCAGCAGGTTTAGCGTTTACAATGAGCAGTTCTTC
TRBV19	TRBD1	TRBJ1-5	13	once	CATGQANNQPQHF	TGTGCCACAGGACAGGCTAACAATCAGCCCCAGCATTTT
TRBV7-3	-	TRBJ2-3	15	few	CASSLGGASTDTQYF	TGTGCCAGCAGCTTAGGCGGGGCCAGCACAGATACGCAGTATTTT
TRBV6-6	TRBD1	TRBJ2-7	14	-	CASSDPGQVYEQYF	TGTGCCAGCAGTGACCCGGGACAGGTCTACGAGCAGTACTTC
TRBV28	-	TRBJ2-2	15	-	CASRMTGLNTGELFF	TGTGCCAGCAGGATGACAGGCCTGAACACCGGGGAGCTGTTTTTT
TRBV29-1	TRBD2	TRBJ2-7	18	-	CSVFGLAGGHSVSYEQYF	TGCAGCGTTTTCGGACTAGCGGGGGGGCATTCCGTCTCCTACGAGCAGTACTTC
TRBV5-1	TRBD2	TRBJ2-3	19	-	CASSLGLAGEEGGTDTQYF	TGCGCCAGCAGCTTGGGGCTAGCGGGGGAGGAAGGCGGCACAGATACGCAGTATTTT
TRBV11-1	TRBD1	TRBJ2-5	15	-	CASSLETGLGETQYF	TGTGCCAGCAGCTTAGAGACAGGGTTGGGAGAGACCCAGTACTTC
TRBV4-1	TRBD2	TRBJ2-1	15	-	CASTRGASGGNEQFF	TGCGCCAGCACTCGGGGGGCTAGCGGGGGGAATGAGCAGTTCTTC